This entry lists 28 T cell receptor beta chains sequenced from one sample in a study of control samples from healthy donors and cancer patients. Data came from immunoSEQ multiplex PCR; TCRdb stores just in-frame clones and leaves some out. The sample lists 160,000 or so clones, roughly 94% occurring once. The sequencing sample was made of PBMCs. These receptors originate from a man aged 55 to 70 with colorectal cancer.

V gene TRBV19 combines with J gene TRBJ2-7, with 8 bases identical to TRBD1. The CDR3 is 14 amino acids. Germline CDR1 reads LNHDA; CDR2 reads SQIVND (reference sequence). Trimming at V came to 5 bases and at J to 3 bases, leaving 6 bases not matched to a gene. DNA for the CDR3: TGTGCCAGTAGTGAGAGACAGGGGTACTACGAGCAGTACTTC. Translation gives CASSERQGYYEQYF.

The rearrangement joins TRBV29-1 to TRBJ2-5, with TRBD1 matching over 8 bases. Looked up from germline, CDR1 is SQVTM and CDR2 is ANQGSEA. CDR3 size: 13 residues. V shed 4 bases and J 5 bases; nucleotides not matched to a gene: 6. The CDR3 nucleotides are TGCAGCGTTGTGGCCAGGGGGCGGGAGACCCAGTACTTC. Translating gives CSVVARGRETQYF.

This sequence joins TRBV19 and TRBJ1-2; D ambiguous. Germline V gene lookup returns CDR1 LNHDA and CDR2 SQIVND (reference sequence). V was trimmed by 3 bases and J by 6 bases, leaving 14 bases between them. This CDR3 is built from 14 residues. The CDR3 reads CASSILNAVDGYTF. CDR3 DNA sequence: TGTGCCAGTAGTATCTTGAATGCGGTGGATGGCTACACCTTC.

The DNA for the CDR3 is TGTGCCAGCAGTTACTCGAGGGGGGGGACTGAAGCTTTCTTT. The encoded protein is CASSYSRGGTEAFF. This chain connects TRBV6-5 to TRBJ1-1, with D possibly matching TRBD1 (6 bases). The V gene lost 0 bases and the J gene lost 5 bases, with 10 bases spanning the gap. This CDR3 has 14 residues. From germline, CDR1 is MNHEY and CDR2 SVGAGI.

The genes are TRBV6-5 and TRBJ1-1; TRBD1 matches 8 bases. Germline V gene lookup returns CDR1 MNHEY and CDR2 SVGAGI. This CDR3 has 13 amino acids. The J segment lost 1 base and the V segment lost 9 bases, leaving 4 bases of the junction unmatched. CDR3 in DNA: TGTGCCAGTAGGACAGGGTGGAACACTGAAGCTTTCTTT. Its translation is CASRTGWNTEAFF.

The chain uses TRBV7-5 and TRBJ1-1. TRBV7-5 is deemed a pseudogene. The CDR3 length is 15 residues. Here the CDR3 reads CARSASPDGDTEAFF. As DNA, the CDR3 is TGTGCCAGAAGCGCCTCGCCCGACGGGGACACTGAAGCTTTCTTT.

This chain joins TRBV30 and TRBJ2-7, with D maybe TRBD2 (5 bases). The CDR3 length is 13 residues. The V gene lost 6 bases and the J gene lost 0 bases, with 12 bases spanning the gap. CDR1 is GTSNPN, CDR2 SVGIG, per germline (reference sequence). The CDR3 is CACTRGSSYEQYF. In DNA, the CDR3 is TGTGCCTGCACCAGAGGGAGCTCCTACGAGCAGTACTTC.

The chain joins TRBV5-4 to TRBJ2-2, with D hard to call. This CDR3 spans 12 amino acids. The V end lost 5 bases, the J end lost 0 bases, and 2 bases lay between the germline ends. From germline, CDR1 is SGHNT and CDR2 YYREEE (reference sequence). The CDR3 region is CASSTNTGELFF. CDR3 coding DNA: TGTGCCAGCAGTACGAACACCGGGGAGCTGTTTTTT.

The chain employs TRBV7-9 and TRBJ1-6, with D uncertain. The CDR3 spans 13 residues. The germline CDR1 and CDR2 sequences are SEHNR and FQNEAQ (reference sequence). Trimming left V 4 bases short and J 7 bases short, with 8 bases between. CDR3 DNA sequence: TGTGCCAGCAGCTGGGGAGACAATTCACCCCTCCACTTT. It is translated as CASSWGDNSPLHF.

This clone was counted once. The chain combines TRBV4-1 with TRBJ2-7; D may be TRBD2 (6 bases). V was trimmed by 1 base and J by 6 bases, leaving 13 bases between them. Germline CDR1 reads MGHRA; CDR2 reads YSYEKL. This CDR3 spans 14 amino acids. The CDR3 loop reads CASSQVGGDREQYF. DNA for the CDR3: TGCGCCAGCAGCCAAGTCGGCGGGGACCGCGAGCAGTACTTC.

The chain uses TRBV3-1 (or the pseudogene TRBV3-2) and TRBJ2-3, with 12 bases matching TRBD2. This CDR3 spans 16 amino acids. V lost 3 bases, J lost 2 bases, and 3 bases stayed unmatched. CDR1 is LGHDT, CDR2 YNNKEL, per germline (reference sequence). Written as DNA, the CDR3 is TGTGCCAGCAGCCAGACTAGCGGGGGCCTCACAGATACGCAGTATTTT. It translates to CASSQTSGGLTDTQYF.

This chain links TRBV11-2 with TRBJ2-7; D may be TRBD2 (5 bases). Germline CDR1 is SGHAT and CDR2 is FQNNGV. The CDR3 is made up of 14 amino acids. Trimming pared 5 bases from V and 6 bases from J, leaving 17 bases between. In DNA, the CDR3 is TGTGCCAGCAGCCTCCAGTCGACTACCCCCGAGCAGTACTTC. Translated: CASSLQSTTPEQYF. Together with reference TRBV11-2 and TRBJ2-7, the CDR3 gives the full variable domain: EAGVAQSPRYKIIEKRQSVAFWCNPISGHATLYWYQQILGQGPKLLIQFQNNGVVDDSQLPKDRFSAERLKGVDSTLKIQPAKLEDSAVYLCASSLQSTTPEQYFGPGTRLTVT.

The chain links TRBV5-1 to TRBJ2-3, with TRBD2 matching 9 bases. There are 17 residues in the CDR3. V was clipped by 2 bases and J by 2 bases; unmatched bases: 9. The germline gives CDR1 SGHRS, CDR2 YFSETQ. The CDR3, as DNA: TGCGCCAGCAGCTTCCCCTGGCGGGGGGGAGACACAGATACGCAGTATTTT. Residues: CASSFPWRGGDTDTQYF.

The V gene is TRBV29-1, the J gene TRBJ2-1; TRBD1 is a possible D gene (6 bases). The CDR3 runs to 14 residues. The V end was cut by 3 bases, the J end by 1 base, with 10 bases between. The germline CDR1 and CDR2 sequences are SQVTM and ANQGSEA. CDR3 bases: TGCAGCGTTGAGGCAGGGGTTTCCTACAATGAGCAGTTCTTC. Translating gives CSVEAGVSYNEQFF.

The sample holds one count of this clone. The chain joins TRBV25-1 to TRBJ2-4; 8 bases agree with TRBD2. With 1 base clipped from V and 9 bases from J, the junction kept 8 bases outside the gene matches. The CDR3 runs 15 residues. Germline CDR1 reads MGHDK; CDR2 reads SYGVNS. For the CDR3, the DNA is TGTGCCAGCAGTGAATTCACGGGGGGGCCGGGCATTCAGTACTTC. This encodes CASSEFTGGPGIQYF.

The CDR3 sequence is CASSQSTGVGYGYTF. The CDR3 region has the DNA TGTGCCAGCAGCCAATCGACAGGTGTTGGCTATGGCTACACCTTC. The gene calls are TRBV4-2 and TRBJ1-2; D may be TRBD1 (6 bases). V lost 2 bases and J 4 bases, leaving 14 bases between the germline ends. The CDR3 spans 15 residues. Germline V gives CDR1 LGHNA, CDR2 YNFKEQ.

The chain carries TRBV5-1 and TRBJ2-2; D ambiguous. Germline CDR1 is SGHRS and CDR2 is YFSETQ. Deletions cut 1 base from V and 4 bases from J, with 8 bases between. The CDR3 consists of 14 residues. This CDR3 is CASSLLSVTGELFF. For the CDR3, the DNA is TGCGCCAGCAGCTTGCTATCTGTCACCGGGGAGCTGTTTTTT.

The genes are TRBV18 and TRBJ1-5; no firm D call. Per germline, CDR1 KGHSH and CDR2 LQKENI. The length of the CDR3 is 17 residues. V lost 3 bases and J 1 base, leaving 16 bases between the germline ends. The CDR3 protein is CASSPLAGPRSNQPQHF. CDR3 bases: TGTGCCAGCTCACCGTTAGCCGGGCCCCGGAGCAATCAGCCCCAGCATTTT.

This clone was found once. This rearrangement joins TRBV10-3 to TRBJ2-1, with D uncertain. The CDR3 has 13 amino acids. V was shortened by 8 bases and J by 4 bases, with 12 bases between the two germline ends. The germline gives CDR1 ENHRY, CDR2 SYGVKD. This CDR3 is CAIGSGEYNEQFF. The DNA for the CDR3 is TGTGCCATCGGTTCTGGGGAATACAATGAGCAGTTCTTC.

Here the CDR3 DNA reads TGTGCCAGCAGCTTAAAAGGGTCGGCTGGAAACACCATATATTTT. Amino acids: CASSLKGSAGNTIYF. The rearrangement links TRBV7-9 to TRBJ1-3; no firm D call. The CDR3 loop spans 15 amino acids. V dropped 2 bases and J dropped 2 bases, with 10 bases sitting between them. The V gene's germline CDR1 is SEHNR and CDR2 FQNEAQ (reference sequence). Looking up the rest from reference TRBV7-9 and TRBJ1-3 gives the full variable domain: DTGVSQNPRHKITKRGQNVTFRCDPISEHNRLYWYRQTLGQGPEFLTYFQNEAQLEKSRLLSDRFSAERPKGSFSTLEIQRTEQGDSAMYLCASSLKGSAGNTIYFGEGSWLTVV.

V and J are TRBV20-1 and TRBJ1-2, with 8 bases that match TRBD1. Germline values: CDR1 DFQATT, CDR2 SNEGSKA (reference sequence). Trimming took 3 bases from V and 4 from J; bases not matched to a gene: 4. The CDR3 is 13 residues long. Here the CDR3 reads CSASQGAGYGYTF. For the CDR3, the DNA is TGCAGTGCTAGTCAGGGGGCTGGCTATGGCTACACCTTC.

The genes are TRBV10-3 and TRBJ1-1; the D gene is possibly TRBD1 (6 bases). Per the germline V gene, CDR1 is ENHRY and CDR2 is SYGVKD. CDR3 length equals 15 residues. V was trimmed by 0 bases and J by 1 base, leaving 9 bases between them. The CDR3 spells CAISESAGANTEAFF. In nucleotides, the CDR3 is TGTGCCATCAGTGAGTCGGCAGGGGCGAACACTGAAGCTTTCTTT.

This chain joins TRBV24-1 and TRBJ2-1; D is uncertain. The ends were cut back, 4 bases at V and 6 bases at J, with 12 bases in the middle. This CDR3 has 14 residues. Germline CDR1 and CDR2: KGHDR and SFDVKD. The CDR3 loop is CATSEWATGNEQFF. CDR3 sequence (DNA): TGTGCCACCAGTGAATGGGCCACGGGCAATGAGCAGTTCTTC.

This chain links TRBV3-1 (or the pseudogene TRBV3-2) with TRBJ1-5, with unresolved D. Germline values: CDR1 LGHDT, CDR2 YNNKEL (reference sequence). The CDR3 is 15 amino acids. The V end lost 3 bases, the J end lost 6 bases, and 15 bases lay between the germline ends. This CDR3 reads CASSQDQSLGQPQHF. Written as DNA, the CDR3 is TGTGCCAGCAGCCAGGACCAGAGCTTAGGTCAGCCCCAGCATTTT.

This sequence joins TRBV18 and TRBJ2-1, with a possible D match to TRBD1 (6 bases). The germline CDR1 and CDR2 sequences are KGHSH and LQKENI. The V gene lost 1 base and the J gene lost 9 bases, with 10 bases spanning the gap. The CDR3 is made up of 13 amino acids. CDR3 region: CASSPQGEGEQFF. Written as DNA, the CDR3 is TGTGCCAGCTCACCACAGGGGGAAGGTGAGCAGTTCTTC.

The CDR3 DNA sequence: TGTGCTAGTGGCCTTCTTAACACCGGGGAGCTGTTTTTT. Translated, it gives CASGLLNTGELFF. The chain carries TRBV12-5 and TRBJ2-2; D is uncertain. The germline V and J ends were trimmed by 6 bases and 2 bases, with 7 bases remaining between them. The germline CDR1 and CDR2 sequences are LGHNT and FRNRAP. The CDR3 loop spans 13 amino acids.

The chain is built from TRBV19 and TRBJ1-4, with D maybe TRBD1 (5 bases). Per the germline V gene, CDR1 is LNHDA and CDR2 is SQIVND (reference sequence). V dropped 3 bases and J dropped 5 bases, with 10 bases sitting between them. CDR3 length equals 14 residues. CDR3 bases: TGTGCCAGTAGTATGGGGGGGATCAATGAAAAACTGTTTTTT. Amino acids: CASSMGGINEKLFF.

The gene calls are TRBV7-2 and TRBJ1-2, with a tentative D call TRBD1 (6 bases). The length of the CDR3 is 14 residues. V lost 5 bases and J 4 bases, leaving 14 bases between the germline ends. Germline V CDR1 and CDR2: SGHTA, FQGNSA. CDR3 loop: CASSRPRTAYGYTF. The CDR3 DNA reads as TGTGCCAGCAGCCGGCCCCGGACAGCCTATGGCTACACCTTC.